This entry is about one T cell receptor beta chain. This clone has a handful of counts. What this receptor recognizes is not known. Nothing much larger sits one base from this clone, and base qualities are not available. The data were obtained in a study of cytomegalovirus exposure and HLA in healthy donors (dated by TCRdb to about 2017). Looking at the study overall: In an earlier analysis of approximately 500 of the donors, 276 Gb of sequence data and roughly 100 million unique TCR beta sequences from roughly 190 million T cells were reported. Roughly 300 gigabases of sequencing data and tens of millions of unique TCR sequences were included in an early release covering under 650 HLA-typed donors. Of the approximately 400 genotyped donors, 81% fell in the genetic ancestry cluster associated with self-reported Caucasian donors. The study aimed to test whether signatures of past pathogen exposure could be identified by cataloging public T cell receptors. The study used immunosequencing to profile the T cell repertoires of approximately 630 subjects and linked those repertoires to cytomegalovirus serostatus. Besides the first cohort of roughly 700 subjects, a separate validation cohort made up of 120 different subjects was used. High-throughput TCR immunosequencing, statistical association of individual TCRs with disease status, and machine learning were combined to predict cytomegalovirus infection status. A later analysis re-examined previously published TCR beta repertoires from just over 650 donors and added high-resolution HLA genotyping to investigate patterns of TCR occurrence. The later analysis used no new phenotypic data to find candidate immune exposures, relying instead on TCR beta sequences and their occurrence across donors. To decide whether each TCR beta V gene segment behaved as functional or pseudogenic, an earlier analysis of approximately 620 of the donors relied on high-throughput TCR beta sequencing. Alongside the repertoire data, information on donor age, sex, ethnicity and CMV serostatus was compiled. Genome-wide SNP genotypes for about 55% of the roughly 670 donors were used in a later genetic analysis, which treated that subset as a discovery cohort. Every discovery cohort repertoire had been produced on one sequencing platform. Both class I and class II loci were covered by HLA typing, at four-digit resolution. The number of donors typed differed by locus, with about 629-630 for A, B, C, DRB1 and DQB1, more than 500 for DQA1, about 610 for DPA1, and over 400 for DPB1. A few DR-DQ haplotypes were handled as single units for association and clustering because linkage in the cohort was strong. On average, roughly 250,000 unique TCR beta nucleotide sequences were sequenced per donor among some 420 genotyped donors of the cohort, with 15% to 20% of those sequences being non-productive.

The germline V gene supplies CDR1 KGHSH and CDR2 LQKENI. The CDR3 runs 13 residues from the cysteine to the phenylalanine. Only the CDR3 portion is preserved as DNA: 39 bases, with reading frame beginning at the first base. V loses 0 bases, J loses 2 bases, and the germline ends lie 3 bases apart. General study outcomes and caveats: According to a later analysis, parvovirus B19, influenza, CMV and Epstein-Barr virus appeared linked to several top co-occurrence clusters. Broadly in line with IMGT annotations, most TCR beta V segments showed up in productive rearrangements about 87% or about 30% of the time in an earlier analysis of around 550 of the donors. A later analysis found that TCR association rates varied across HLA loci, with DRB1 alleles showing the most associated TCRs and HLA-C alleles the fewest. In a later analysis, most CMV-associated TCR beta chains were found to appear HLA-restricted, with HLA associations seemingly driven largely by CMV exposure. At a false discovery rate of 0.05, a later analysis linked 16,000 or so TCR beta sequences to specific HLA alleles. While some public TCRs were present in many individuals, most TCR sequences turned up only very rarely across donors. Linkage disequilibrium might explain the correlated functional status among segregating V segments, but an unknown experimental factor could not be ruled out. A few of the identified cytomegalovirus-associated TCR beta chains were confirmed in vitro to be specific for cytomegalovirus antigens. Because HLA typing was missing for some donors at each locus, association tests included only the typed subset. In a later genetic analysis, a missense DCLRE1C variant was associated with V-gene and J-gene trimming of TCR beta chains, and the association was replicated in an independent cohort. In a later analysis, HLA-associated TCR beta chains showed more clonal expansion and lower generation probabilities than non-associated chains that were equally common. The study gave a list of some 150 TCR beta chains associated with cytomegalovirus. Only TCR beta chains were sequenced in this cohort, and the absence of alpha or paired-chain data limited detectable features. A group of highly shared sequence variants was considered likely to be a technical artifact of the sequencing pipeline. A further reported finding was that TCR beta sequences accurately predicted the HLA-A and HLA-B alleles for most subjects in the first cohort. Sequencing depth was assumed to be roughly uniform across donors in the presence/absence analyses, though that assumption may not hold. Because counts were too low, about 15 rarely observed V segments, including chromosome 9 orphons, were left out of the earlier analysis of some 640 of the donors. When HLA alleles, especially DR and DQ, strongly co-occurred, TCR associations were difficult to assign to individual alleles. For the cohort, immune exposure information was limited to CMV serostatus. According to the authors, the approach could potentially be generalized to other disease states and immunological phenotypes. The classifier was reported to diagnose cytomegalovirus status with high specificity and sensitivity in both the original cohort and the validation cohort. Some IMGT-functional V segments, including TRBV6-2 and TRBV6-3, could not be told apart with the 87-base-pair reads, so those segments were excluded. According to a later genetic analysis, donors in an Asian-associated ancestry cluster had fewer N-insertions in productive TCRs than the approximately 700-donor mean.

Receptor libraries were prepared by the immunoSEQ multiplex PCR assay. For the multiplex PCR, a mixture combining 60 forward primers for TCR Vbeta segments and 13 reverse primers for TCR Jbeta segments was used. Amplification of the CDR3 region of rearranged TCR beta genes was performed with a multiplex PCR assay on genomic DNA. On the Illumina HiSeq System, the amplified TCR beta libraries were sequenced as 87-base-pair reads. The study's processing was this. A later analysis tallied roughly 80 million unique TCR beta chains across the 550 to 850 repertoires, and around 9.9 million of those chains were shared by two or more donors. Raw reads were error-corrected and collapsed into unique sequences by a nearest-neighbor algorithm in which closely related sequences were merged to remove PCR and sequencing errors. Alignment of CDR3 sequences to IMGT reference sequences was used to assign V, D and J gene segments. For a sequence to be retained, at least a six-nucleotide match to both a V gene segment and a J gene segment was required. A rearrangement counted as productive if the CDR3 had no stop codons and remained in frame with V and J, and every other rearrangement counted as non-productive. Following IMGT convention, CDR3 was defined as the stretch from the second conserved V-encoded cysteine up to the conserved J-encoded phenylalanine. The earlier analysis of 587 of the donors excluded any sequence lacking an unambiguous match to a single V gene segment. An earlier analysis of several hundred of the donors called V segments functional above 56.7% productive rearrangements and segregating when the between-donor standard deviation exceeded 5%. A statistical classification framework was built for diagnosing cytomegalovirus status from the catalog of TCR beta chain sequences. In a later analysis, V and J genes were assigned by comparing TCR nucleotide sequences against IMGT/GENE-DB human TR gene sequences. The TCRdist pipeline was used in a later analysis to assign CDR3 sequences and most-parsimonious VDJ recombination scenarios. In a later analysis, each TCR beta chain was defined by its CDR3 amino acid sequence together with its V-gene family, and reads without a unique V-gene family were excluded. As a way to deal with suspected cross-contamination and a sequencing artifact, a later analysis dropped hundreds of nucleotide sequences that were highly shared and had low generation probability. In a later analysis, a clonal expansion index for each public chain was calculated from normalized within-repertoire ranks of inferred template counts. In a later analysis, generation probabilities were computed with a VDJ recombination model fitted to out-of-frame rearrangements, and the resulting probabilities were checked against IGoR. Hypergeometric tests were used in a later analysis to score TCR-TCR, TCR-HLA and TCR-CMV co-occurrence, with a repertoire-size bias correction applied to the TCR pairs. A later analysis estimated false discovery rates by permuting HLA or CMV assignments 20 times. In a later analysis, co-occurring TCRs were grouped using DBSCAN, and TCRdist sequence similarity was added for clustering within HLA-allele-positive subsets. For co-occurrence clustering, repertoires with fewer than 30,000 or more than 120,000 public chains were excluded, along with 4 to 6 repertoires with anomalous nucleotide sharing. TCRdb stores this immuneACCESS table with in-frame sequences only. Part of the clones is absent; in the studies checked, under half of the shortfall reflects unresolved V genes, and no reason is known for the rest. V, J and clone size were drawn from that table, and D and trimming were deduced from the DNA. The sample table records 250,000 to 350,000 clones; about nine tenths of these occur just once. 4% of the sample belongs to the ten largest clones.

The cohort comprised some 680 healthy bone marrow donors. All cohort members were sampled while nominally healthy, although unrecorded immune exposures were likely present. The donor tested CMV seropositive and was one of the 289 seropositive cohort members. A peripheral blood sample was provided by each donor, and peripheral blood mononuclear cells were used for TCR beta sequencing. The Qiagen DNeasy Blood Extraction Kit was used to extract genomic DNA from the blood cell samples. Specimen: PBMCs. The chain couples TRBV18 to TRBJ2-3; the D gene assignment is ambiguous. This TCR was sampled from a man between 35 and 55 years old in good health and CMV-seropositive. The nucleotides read TGTGCCAGCTCACCACCTAACACAGATACGCAGTATTTT. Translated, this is CASSPPNTDTQYF.